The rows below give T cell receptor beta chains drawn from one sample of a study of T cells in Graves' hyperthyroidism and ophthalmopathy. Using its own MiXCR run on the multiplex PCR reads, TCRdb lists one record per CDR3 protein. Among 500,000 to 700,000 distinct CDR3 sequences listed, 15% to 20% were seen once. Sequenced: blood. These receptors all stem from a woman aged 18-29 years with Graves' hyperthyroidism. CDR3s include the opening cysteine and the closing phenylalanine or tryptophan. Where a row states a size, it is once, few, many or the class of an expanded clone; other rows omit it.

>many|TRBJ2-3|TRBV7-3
CASSLSGGSTDTQYF
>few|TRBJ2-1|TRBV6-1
CASNPSGLAQTYNEQFF
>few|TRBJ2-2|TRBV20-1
CSARGENTGELFF
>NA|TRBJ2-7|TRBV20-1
CSARPSVSAPGEQYF
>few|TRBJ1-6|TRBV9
CASSVDSRSPLHF
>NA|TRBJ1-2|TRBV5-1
CASSATGEVGYTF
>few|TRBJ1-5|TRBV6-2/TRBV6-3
CASSRNIPSYSNQPQHF
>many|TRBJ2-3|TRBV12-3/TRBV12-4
CASSLGQGVDTQYF
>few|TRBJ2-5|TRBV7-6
CASSLGLSKTQYF
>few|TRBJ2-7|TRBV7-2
CASGLAPGGDYFGVQYF
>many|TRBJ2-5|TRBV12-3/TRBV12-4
CASKWEAGAVFETQYF
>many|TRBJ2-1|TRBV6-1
CASSEARNPSYEQFF
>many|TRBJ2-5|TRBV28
CAIRGTGKETQYF
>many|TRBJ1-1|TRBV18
CASSPPSENTEAFF
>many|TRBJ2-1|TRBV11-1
CASSLGGQGSNEQFF
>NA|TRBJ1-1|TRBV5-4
CASSRGDRVNTEAFF
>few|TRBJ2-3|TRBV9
CASSSHRGTGYTDTQYF
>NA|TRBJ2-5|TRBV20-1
CSAKDFSSETQYF
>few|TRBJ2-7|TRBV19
CASSGGYSYEQYF
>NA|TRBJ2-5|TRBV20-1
CSAREPLGETQYF
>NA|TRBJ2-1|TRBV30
CAFSGTGGYNEQFF
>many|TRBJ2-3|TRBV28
CASNRGAGGRPTDTQYF